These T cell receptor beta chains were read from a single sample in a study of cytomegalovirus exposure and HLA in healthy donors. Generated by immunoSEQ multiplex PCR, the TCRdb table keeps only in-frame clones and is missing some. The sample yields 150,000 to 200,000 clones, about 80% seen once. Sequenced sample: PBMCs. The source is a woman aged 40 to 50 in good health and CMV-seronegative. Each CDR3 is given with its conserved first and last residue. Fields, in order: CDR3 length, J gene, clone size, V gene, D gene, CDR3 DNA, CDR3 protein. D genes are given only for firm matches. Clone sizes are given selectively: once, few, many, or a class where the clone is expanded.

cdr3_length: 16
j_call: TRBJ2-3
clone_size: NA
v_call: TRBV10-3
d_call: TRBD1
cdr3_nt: TGTGCCATCAGTGAGTCGAGGGCAGGGGGCGCTCAGCCCCAGTATTTT
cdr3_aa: CAISESRAGGAQPQYF

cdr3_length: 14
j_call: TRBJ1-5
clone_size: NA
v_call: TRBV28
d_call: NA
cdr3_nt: TGTGCCAGTGGGACTTGGGATCCCTCCCGGCCCCAGCATTTT
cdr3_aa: CASGTWDPSRPQHF

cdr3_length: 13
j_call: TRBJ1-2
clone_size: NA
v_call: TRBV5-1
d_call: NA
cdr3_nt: TGCGCCAGCAGCTTAGACAGAACTCCATCGCACACCTTC
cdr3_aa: CASSLDRTPSHTF

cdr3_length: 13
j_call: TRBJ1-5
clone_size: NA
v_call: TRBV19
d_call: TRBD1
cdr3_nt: TGTGCCAGTAGTGACAGGGGAAATCAGCCCCAGCATTTT
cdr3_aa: CASSDRGNQPQHF

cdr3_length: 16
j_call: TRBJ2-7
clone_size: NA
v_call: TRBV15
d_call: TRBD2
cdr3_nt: TGTGCCACCAGCAGAGATAACGGAGCGGGGGGGCGCGAGCAGTACTTC
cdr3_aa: CATSRDNGAGGREQYF

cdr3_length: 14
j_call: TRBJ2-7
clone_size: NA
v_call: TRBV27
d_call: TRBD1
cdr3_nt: TGTGCCAGCAGTTCCGGGACAGGGGTTAACGAGCAGTACTTC
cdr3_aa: CASSSGTGVNEQYF

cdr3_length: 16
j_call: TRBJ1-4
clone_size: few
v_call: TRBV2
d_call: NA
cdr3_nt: TGTGCCAGCAGGGAAACACAGATGGCAGTCAATGAAAAACTGTTTTTT
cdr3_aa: CASRETQMAVNEKLFF

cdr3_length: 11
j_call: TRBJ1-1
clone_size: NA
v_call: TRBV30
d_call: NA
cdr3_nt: TGTGCCTGGAGTGTGTCCATTGAAGCTTTCTTT
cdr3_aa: CAWSVSIEAFF

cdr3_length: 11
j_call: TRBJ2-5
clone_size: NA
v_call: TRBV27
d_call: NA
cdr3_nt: TGTGCCAGCAGTTTGGACGGGAACCAGTACTTC
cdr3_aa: CASSLDGNQYF

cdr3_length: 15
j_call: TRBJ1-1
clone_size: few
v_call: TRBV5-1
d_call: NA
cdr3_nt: TGCGCCAGCAGCTCGGCGGGGGGAATGAACACTGAAGCTTTCTTT
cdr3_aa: CASSSAGGMNTEAFF

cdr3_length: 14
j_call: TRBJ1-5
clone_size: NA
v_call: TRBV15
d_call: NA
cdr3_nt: TGTGCCACCAGCAGGGTGGACAGAGATCAGCCCCAGCATTTT
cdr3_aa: CATSRVDRDQPQHF

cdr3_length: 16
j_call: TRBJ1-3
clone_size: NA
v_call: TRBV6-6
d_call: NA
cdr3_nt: TGTGCCAGCAGTTACTCTGGGGGGGGACCTGGAAACACCATATATTTT
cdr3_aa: CASSYSGGGPGNTIYF

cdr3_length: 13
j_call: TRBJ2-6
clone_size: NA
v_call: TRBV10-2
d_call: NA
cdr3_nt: TGCGCCAGCCAGTACTCTGGGGCCAACGTCCTGACTTTC
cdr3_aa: CASQYSGANVLTF

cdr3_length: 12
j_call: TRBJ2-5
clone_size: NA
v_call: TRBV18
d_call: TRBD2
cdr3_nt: TGTGCCAGCTCCGGGGGGTCTGAGACCCAGTACTTC
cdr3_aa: CASSGGSETQYF

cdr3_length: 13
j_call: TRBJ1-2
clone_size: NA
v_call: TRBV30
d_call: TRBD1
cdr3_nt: TGTGCCTGGAGTGCGTGGGCAGGGGGTGGCTACACCTTC
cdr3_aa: CAWSAWAGGGYTF

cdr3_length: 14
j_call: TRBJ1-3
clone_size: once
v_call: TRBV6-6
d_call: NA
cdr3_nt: TGTGCCAGCAGTGCGCAGGGTGCTGGAAACACCATATATTTT
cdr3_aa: CASSAQGAGNTIYF

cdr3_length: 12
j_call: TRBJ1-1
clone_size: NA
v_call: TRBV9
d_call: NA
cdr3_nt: TGTGCCAGCAGCGTAGGCCAGGGGTCAGCTTTCTTT
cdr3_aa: CASSVGQGSAFF

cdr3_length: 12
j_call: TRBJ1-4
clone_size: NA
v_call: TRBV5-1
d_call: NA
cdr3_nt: TGCGCCAGCAGCCTTAATAATGAAAAACTGTTTTTT
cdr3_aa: CASSLNNEKLFF

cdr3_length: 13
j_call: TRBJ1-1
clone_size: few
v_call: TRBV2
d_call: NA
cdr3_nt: TGTGCCAGCAGTGGTTCCGGTAACACTGAAGCTTTCTTT
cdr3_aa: CASSGSGNTEAFF

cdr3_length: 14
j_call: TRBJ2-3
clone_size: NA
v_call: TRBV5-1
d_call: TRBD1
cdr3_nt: TGCGCCAGCAGCTTGACAGGGGGGACCTATACGCAGTATTTT
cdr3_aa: CASSLTGGTYTQYF

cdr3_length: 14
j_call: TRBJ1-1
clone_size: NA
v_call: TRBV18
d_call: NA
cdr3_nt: TGTGCCAGCTCACCAGTGGGGGGGAACACTGAAGCTTTCTTT
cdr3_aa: CASSPVGGNTEAFF

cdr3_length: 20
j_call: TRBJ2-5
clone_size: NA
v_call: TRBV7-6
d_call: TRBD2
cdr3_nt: TGTGCCAGCAGCTCCGGACAGGGGAGGGTAGCGGGGGGGGTTGGAGAGACCCAGTACTTC
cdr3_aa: CASSSGQGRVAGGVGETQYF

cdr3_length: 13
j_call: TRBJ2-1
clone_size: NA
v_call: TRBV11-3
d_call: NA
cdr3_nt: TGTGCCAGCAGCCACCCCGGTTACAATGAGCAGTTCTTC
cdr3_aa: CASSHPGYNEQFF

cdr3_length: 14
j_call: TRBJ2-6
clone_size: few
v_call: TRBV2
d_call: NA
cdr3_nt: TGTGCCAGCAAAACAGGGTTTGGGGCCAACGTCCTGACTTTC
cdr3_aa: CASKTGFGANVLTF

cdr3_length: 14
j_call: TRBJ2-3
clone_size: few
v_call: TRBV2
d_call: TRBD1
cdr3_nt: TGTGCCTCCGAGAGAGGGGGCCGCACAGATACGCAGTATTTT
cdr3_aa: CASERGGRTDTQYF